These 7 T cell receptor beta chains were sequenced from one sample in a study of T cell clonality in common variable immunodeficiency. Repertoires were generated with immunoSEQ multiplex PCR, while TCRdb's copy carries only in-frame clones and drops some. The repertoire has roughly 60,000 clones, none seen only once; the ten largest take approximately 1.7%. Sequencing was performed on peripheral blood mononuclear cells. These receptors came from a person between 18 and 69 years old in good health.

This clone was recorded many times. The read ends 3 residues early relative to the CDR3; the germline J gene fills the gap. This chain joins TRBV2 and TRBJ1-1; D gene ambiguous. Trimming left V 4 bases short and J 4 bases short, with 16 bases between. Germline V gene lookup returns CDR1 SNHLY and CDR2 FYNNEI. This CDR3 is built from 15 residues. This CDR3 is CASSVGSRGLTEAFF. The CDR3 bases that were read are TGTGCCAGCAGTGTAGGATCTCGCGGGCTCACTGAA.

This clone was detected ten times or more. The read is 3 residues too short to cover the CDR3 end, so that end is filled in from the germline J gene. The J gene is TRBJ2-5, the V gene TRBV5-5; TRBD1 matches at 8 bases. The CDR3 has 12 residues. With V trimmed by 4 bases and J by 5 bases, 1 base remained unmatched. Germline CDR1 and CDR2: SGHKS and YYEKEE (reference sequence). The sequenced CDR3 bases are TGTGCCAGCAGCCGACAGGGGGAGACC. Protein product: CASSRQGET. From start to end, the CDR3 is CASSRQGETQYF.

This clone was seen many times. Sequencing ends 3 residues short of the CDR3 end; the germline J gene provides the rest. This chain connects TRBV5-1 to TRBJ1-5; D perhaps matches TRBD1 (6 bases). Germline CDR1 and CDR2: SGHRS and YFSETQ. CDR3 length: 16 residues. V was pared by 3 bases and J by 0 bases, with 13 bases between. The sequenced CDR3 bases are TGCGCCAGCAGCTCCAGACAGGCTCCTAGCAATCAGCCC. Its translation: CASSSRQAPSNQP. The CDR3 in its entirety is CASSSRQAPSNQPQHF.

This clone was picked up many times. The DNA ends 3 residues before the CDR3 does, and the rest of the CDR3 is filled in from the germline J gene. The rearrangement uses TRBV12-5 and TRBJ1-5; D remains ambiguous. Germline CDR1 LGHNT, CDR2 FRNRAP. CDR3 size: 14 residues. V dropped 2 bases and J dropped 5 bases, with 10 bases sitting between them. The part of the CDR3 DNA that was read is TGTGCTAGTGGTTTGTCACGGGGAGATCAGCCC. This sequence encodes CASGLSRGDQP. The whole CDR3 sequence reads CASGLSRGDQPQHF.

This clone was counted ten times or more. With the read ending 3 residues before the CDR3 end, the germline J gene is used to fill in that end. V gene TRBV9 combines with J gene TRBJ2-5, with 9 bases lining up with TRBD2. The CDR3 length is 15 residues. The ends lost 3 bases at V and 5 bases at J; junction bases unmatched: 8. The V gene's germline CDR1 is SGDLS and CDR2 YYNGEE. Incomplete CDR3 DNA: TGTGCCAGCAGCGCCTACGGGACTAGCTCTGAGACC. Its translation: CASSAYGTSSET. The complete CDR3 reads CASSAYGTSSETQYF.

This clone was picked up many times. The read stops 3 residues short of the end of the CDR3; the missing end is completed from the germline J gene. The rearrangement uses TRBV19 and TRBJ2-7; D assignment may be TRBD1 or TRBD2 (6 bases each). V gave up 4 bases and J gave up 5 bases, with 12 bases separating them. Germline V gene sequence: CDR1 LNHDA, CDR2 SQIVND (reference sequence). This CDR3 spans 13 amino acids. The CDR3 DNA, read in part, is TGTGCCAGTAGTACGCAGGGGAGGAACGAG. Translation gives CASSTQGRNE. Given in full, the CDR3 is CASSTQGRNEQYF.

This clone was observed many times. The CDR3 extends 3 residues past the end of the read, so its final part is completed from the germline J gene. V usage is TRBV9 and J usage is TRBJ2-5; 10 positions match TRBD2. This CDR3 contains 14 residues. The V gene's germline CDR1 is SGDLS and CDR2 YYNGEE. V lost 4 bases, J lost 2 bases, and 2 bases stayed unmatched. CDR3: CASSRTSGQETQYF. CDR3 DNA, as far as it was read: TGTGCCAGCAGCCGGACTAGCGGTCAAGAGACC.